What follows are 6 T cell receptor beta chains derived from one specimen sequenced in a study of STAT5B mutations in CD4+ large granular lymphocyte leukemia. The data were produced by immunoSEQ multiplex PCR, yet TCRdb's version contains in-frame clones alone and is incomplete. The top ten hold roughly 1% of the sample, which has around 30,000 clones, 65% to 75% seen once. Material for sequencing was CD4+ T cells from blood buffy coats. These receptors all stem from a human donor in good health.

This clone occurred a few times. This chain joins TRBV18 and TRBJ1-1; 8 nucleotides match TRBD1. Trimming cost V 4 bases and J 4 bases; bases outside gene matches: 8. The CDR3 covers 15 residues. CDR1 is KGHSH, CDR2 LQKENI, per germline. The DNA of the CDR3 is TGTGCCAGCTCACAAATTATGGACAGGGTCACTGAAGCTTTCTTT. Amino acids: CASSQIMDRVTEAFF.

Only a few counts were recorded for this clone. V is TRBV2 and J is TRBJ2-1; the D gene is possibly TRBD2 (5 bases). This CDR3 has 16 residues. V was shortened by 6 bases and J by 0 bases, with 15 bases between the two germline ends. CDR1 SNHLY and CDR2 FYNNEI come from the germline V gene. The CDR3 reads CASSNGERPSYNEQFF. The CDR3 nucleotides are TGTGCCAGCAGCAACGGGGAGCGGCCCTCCTACAATGAGCAGTTCTTC.

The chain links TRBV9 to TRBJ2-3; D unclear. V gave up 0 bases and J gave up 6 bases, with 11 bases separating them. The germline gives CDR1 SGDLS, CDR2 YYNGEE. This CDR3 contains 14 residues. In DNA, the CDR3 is TGTGCCAGCAGCGTAGTAGGTGTGCTGGATACGCAGTATTTT. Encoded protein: CASSVVGVLDTQYF.

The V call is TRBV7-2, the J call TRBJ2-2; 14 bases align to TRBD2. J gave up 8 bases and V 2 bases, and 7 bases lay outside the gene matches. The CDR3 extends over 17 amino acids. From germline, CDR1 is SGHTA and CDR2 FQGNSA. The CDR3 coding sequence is TGTGCCAGCAGCTTAATAGGACTAGCGGGAGGTGAGGGGGAGCTGTTTTTT. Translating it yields CASSLIGLAGGEGELFF. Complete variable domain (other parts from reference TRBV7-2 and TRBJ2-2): GAGVSQSPSNKVTEKGKDVELRCDPISGHTALYWYRQSLGQGLEFLIYFQGNSAPDKSGLPSDRFSAERTGGSVSTLTIQRTQQEDSAVYLCASSLIGLAGGEGELFFGEGSRLTVL.

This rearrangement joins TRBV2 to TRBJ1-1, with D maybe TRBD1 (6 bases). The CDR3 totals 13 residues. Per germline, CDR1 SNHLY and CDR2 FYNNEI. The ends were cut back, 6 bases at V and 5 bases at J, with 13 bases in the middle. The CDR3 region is CASRVRTVTEAFF. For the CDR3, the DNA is TGTGCCAGCAGGGTCCGGACAGTTACTGAAGCTTTCTTT. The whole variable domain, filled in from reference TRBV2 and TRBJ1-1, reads EPEVTQTPSHQVTQMGQEVILRCVPISNHLYFYWYRQILGQKVEFLVSFYNNEISEKSEIFDDQFSVERPDGSNFTLKIRSTKLEDSAMYFCASRVRTVTEAFFGQGTRLTVV.

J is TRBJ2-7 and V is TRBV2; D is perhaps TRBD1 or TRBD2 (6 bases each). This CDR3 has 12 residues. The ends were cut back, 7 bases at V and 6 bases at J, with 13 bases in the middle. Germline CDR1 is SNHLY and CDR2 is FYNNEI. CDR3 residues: CASTEGGTEQYF. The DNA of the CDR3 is TGTGCCAGCACCGAGGGGGGAACCGAGCAGTACTTC. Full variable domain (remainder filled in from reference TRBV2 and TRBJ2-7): EPEVTQTPSHQVTQMGQEVILRCVPISNHLYFYWYRQILGQKVEFLVSFYNNEISEKSEIFDDQFSVERPDGSNFTLKIRSTKLEDSAMYFCASTEGGTEQYFGPGTRLTVT.